Below are 2 T cell receptor beta chains sequenced from a single sample in a study of shared T cell receptors in the human thymus. Only in-frame clones appear in the TCRdb table, and some are missing; sequencing was by immunoSEQ multiplex PCR. Of a few hundred thousand clones in the sample, approximately 95% are singletons; the top ten hold about 0.02%. Sequencing input: thymocytes. Every receptor here comes from a human donor.

V gene TRBV7-2 combines with J gene TRBJ2-2; 12 nucleotides line up with TRBD2. Germline lookup yields CDR1 SGHTA and CDR2 FQGNSA. The CDR3 totals 16 residues. Trimming took 3 bases from V and 6 from J; bases not matched to a gene: 5. CDR3 nucleotide sequence: TGTGCCAGCAGCTTCCGGCTAGCGGGAGGGGCCGGGGAGCTGTTTTTT. Translating it yields CASSFRLAGGAGELFF.

This clone was seen just once. V and J are TRBV9 and TRBJ2-1, with D perhaps assigned TRBD1 or TRBD2 (5 bases each). Germline loops: CDR1 SGDLS, CDR2 YYNGEE. The CDR3 is 16 residues long. Trimming took off 0 bases at V and 0 bases at J, with 10 bases between the two ends. For the CDR3, the DNA is TGTGCCAGCAGCGTAGGTGAGGGGAGCTCCTACAATGAGCAGTTCTTC. Translating it yields CASSVGEGSSYNEQFF. Full variable domain (rest looked up from reference TRBV9 and TRBJ2-1): DSGVTQTPKHLITATGQRVTLRCSPRSGDLSVYWYQQSLDQGLQFLIQYYNGEERAKGNILERFSAQQFPDLHSELNLSSLELGDSALYFCASSVGEGSSYNEQFFGPGTRLTVL.